Sequencing of this T cell receptor (beta chain) was carried out in a study of long-term antiretroviral therapy in people with HIV. Study-level points and caveats: Against controls, HIV repertoires showed narrower ranges of CDR3 length.

Version v3.0 of the immunoSEQ assay ran at survey level. Sequencing used immunoSEQ multiplex PCR; TCRdb keeps in-frame clones, though not all of them. The table has 37,000 or so clones, around three quarters seen once. The germline V gene encodes CDR1 SQVTM and CDR2 ANQGSEA. This CDR3 has 17 residues. V lost 1 base to trimming and J lost 2 bases; unmatched junction nucleotides: 10. To note about this clone: Its antigen is as yet unknown.

The starting material was unsorted PBMCs, obtained 3.4 years after starting antiretroviral therapy. This chain links TRBV29-1 with TRBJ2-1; 8 bases line up with TRBD2. This receptor was obtained from a man aged 25-45 years with HIV. The CDR3 region is CSVEGAQGTRTYNEQFF. In DNA, the CDR3 is TGCAGCGTTGAAGGCGCGCAAGGGACTAGGACCTACAATGAGCAGTTCTTC.